The present TCR beta chain was sequenced within a study of blood T cell repertoires in COVID-19. Study context: Italy, Spain and the United States were the sources of the convalescent and acute COVID-19 samples. Sample material is recorded as cDNA or gDNA derived from T cells, B-cell-depleted T cells, or PBMCs.

As handled by the study authors: Nucleated cell counts were estimated from reference gene primer amplification. The table came from immunoSEQ multiplex PCR; TCRdb's copy has only in-frame clones and leaves some out. V, J and clone size are those of that table, while D and trimming were read from the DNA. This sample has 210,000 or so clones; about 83% occur once, and the top ten carry about 8%. Germline V gives CDR1 SGHTA, CDR2 FQGNSA. Trimming removed 3 bases at V and 3 bases at J, with 14 bases between. The CDR3 runs 15 residues. This receptor was obtained from a woman in her 50s with active or convalescent COVID-19. The genes are TRBV7-2 and TRBJ1-2; a possible D gene is TRBD1 (5 bases). The sequenced material came from peripheral blood. This CDR3 is CASSFLSGDDYGYTF. The CDR3 DNA sequence: TGTGCCAGCAGCTTTCTAAGCGGGGACGACTATGGCTACACCTTC.